The rows below give T cell receptor beta chains drawn from one sample of a study of blood T cell repertoires in COVID-19. TCRdb's copy holds only in-frame clones and misses some; the assay was immunoSEQ multiplex PCR. The repertoire holds approximately 480,000 clones, with roughly 89% as singletons. The sequenced sample consisted of peripheral blood. Source of these receptors: a man aged 18 to 29 with COVID-19, enrolled during active disease. Both conserved end residues are part of each CDR3. A D gene is named only where the DNA matches it firmly. Some rows have no size entry. The others give once, few or many, or a class for an expanded clone.

D gene	clone size	V gene	J gene	CDR3 DNA	CDR3 protein
.	.	TRBV7-9	TRBJ2-1	TGTGCCAGCAGCTTAGGTCAGGTGGCTGAGCAGTTCTTC	CASSLGQVAEQFF
TRBD1	.	TRBV29-1	TRBJ1-1	TGCAGCGCTCGACATCAGGGGGGAGAAGCTTTCTTT	CSARHQGGEAFF
TRBD2	.	TRBV2	TRBJ2-1	TGTGCCAGCAGACCCGGGACTAGCGGGACCCTAGGTGAGCAGTTCTTC	CASRPGTSGTLGEQFF
.	.	TRBV6-6	TRBJ1-4	TGTGCCAGCAGTTACGCCGCAGGGGTAGGCAATGAAAAACTGTTTTTT	CASSYAAGVGNEKLFF
TRBD2	.	TRBV11-2	TRBJ2-3	TGTGCCAGCAGCTCCTCACTAGCGGTCACAGATACGCAGTATTTT	CASSSSLAVTDTQYF
.	.	TRBV29-1	TRBJ2-2	TGCAGCGTTCCAGGAACCGGGGAGCTGTTTTTT	CSVPGTGELFF
TRBD2	.	TRBV2	TRBJ2-1	TGTGCCATCTCTAGCGGGACTCGCTACAATGAGCAGTTCTTC	CAISSGTRYNEQFF
.	.	TRBV11-2	TRBJ1-6	TGTGCCAGCAGCTTAGCACAGGAGGGGAGACCCCTCCACTTT	CASSLAQEGRPLHF
TRBD1	.	TRBV4-1	TRBJ1-3	TGCGCCAGCAGCCAAGGAAGACAGGGGTTGGTGGGAAACACCATATATTTT	CASSQGRQGLVGNTIYF
TRBD2	.	TRBV12-5	TRBJ2-2	TGTGCTAGTGGGGGGACTAGCGGAGGACCCACTGCGGAGCTGTTTTTT	CASGGTSGGPTAELFF
TRBD2	.	TRBV3-1/TRBV3-2	TRBJ2-1	TGTGCCAGCAGCCAGATTAGCGGGAGTGTGGATGAGCAGTTCTTC	CASSQISGSVDEQFF
.	once	TRBV7-2	TRBJ2-5	TGTGCCAGCAGCTTAGCGGCGGGGACCCAAGAGACCCAGTACTTC	CASSLAAGTQETQYF
.	.	TRBV3-1/TRBV3-2	TRBJ2-7	TGTGCCAGCAGCCCAGACGGTTACGAGCAGTACTTC	CASSPDGYEQYF
.	.	TRBV5-5	TRBJ2-7	TGTGCCAGCAGCCCGAGCGCGCCCGAGGTATACGAGCAGTACTTC	CASSPSAPEVYEQYF
TRBD2	.	TRBV18	TRBJ2-7	TGTGCCAGCTCACCGGGCTTCGGCGGGGGGTACTACGAGCAGTACTTC	CASSPGFGGGYYEQYF
.	once	TRBV7-2	TRBJ2-3	TGTGCCAGCGGACTACCCCCATCGGATACGCAGTATTTT	CASGLPPSDTQYF
.	.	TRBV9	TRBJ2-1	TGTGCCAGCAGCGGGGGGCTAGATTGGTTCTTC	CASSGGLDWFF
.	once	TRBV2	TRBJ2-7	TGTGCCAGCATAGGGGCAATGTACGAGCAGTACTTC	CASIGAMYEQYF
TRBD1	.	TRBV7-8	TRBJ1-2	TGTGCCAGCAGCTTACCTGACAGGGGTGACTATGGCTACACCTTC	CASSLPDRGDYGYTF
TRBD1	.	TRBV5-1	TRBJ2-5	TGCGCCAGCAGCAACCGAAGGGGGACAGGGGGCCAAGAGACCCAGTACTTC	CASSNRRGTGGQETQYF
TRBD1	.	TRBV27	TRBJ1-1	TGTGCCAGCAGCAACAGGGGCATGAACACTGAAGCTTTCTTT	CASSNRGMNTEAFF
.	.	TRBV7-2	TRBJ1-2	TGTGCCAGCAGCGGGGGGACCGATCAATCTTATGGCTACACCTTC	CASSGGTDQSYGYTF
.	.	TRBV6-1	TRBJ2-1	TGTGCCAGCAGTGATGGGAGAGGGCCCTACAATGAGCAGTTCTTC	CASSDGRGPYNEQFF
.	.	TRBV19	TRBJ2-1	TGTGCCAGTAGTCGAGACGGGATGTCCCATGAGCAGTTCTTC	CASSRDGMSHEQFF
.	.	TRBV10-3	TRBJ2-7	TGTGCCATCAGTGGAGGATTCGGGGACGAGCAGTACTTC	CAISGGFGDEQYF
.	once	TRBV24-1	TRBJ2-2	TGTGCCACCAGTGACCTGGGACTTAACACCGGGGAGCTGTTTTTT	CATSDLGLNTGELFF
.	.	TRBV15	TRBJ1-2	TGTGCCACCAGCAGAGCCCGACACGGCTATGGCTACACCTTC	CATSRARHGYGYTF
TRBD1	.	TRBV5-1	TRBJ2-7	TGCGCCAGCAGCTTGGGGACAGGGGGCGTCGGGAGAGCCGACGAGCAGTACTTC	CASSLGTGGVGRADEQYF
TRBD2	.	TRBV5-5	TRBJ2-3	TGTGCCAGCAGCCCTTATACGGGACTAGTGATCGTTAGCACAGATACGCAGTATTTT	CASSPYTGLVIVSTDTQYF
.	.	TRBV7-3	TRBJ2-1	TGTGCCAGCAGCCAAGCCTTGACACGGGAGTTTCACAATGAGCAGTTCTTC	CASSQALTREFHNEQFF
TRBD1	.	TRBV24-1	TRBJ1-2	TGTGCCACCAGTGATCGGGACAGGGGAAACTATGGCTACACCTTC	CATSDRDRGNYGYTF
TRBD2	.	TRBV7-3	TRBJ2-5	TGTGCCAGCAGCCCGAGCGGGAGCCGGGGGCAAGAGACCCAGTACTTC	CASSPSGSRGQETQYF
TRBD1	once	TRBV6-2/TRBV6-3	TRBJ1-5	TGTGCCAGCAGTTACTCAGGGGGCCATCAGCCCCAGCATTTT	CASSYSGGHQPQHF
TRBD1	.	TRBV7-7	TRBJ2-7	TGTGCCAGCAGCTACTCCAAAGGTCTGACAGGGGGATCCTACGAGCAGTACTTC	CASSYSKGLTGGSYEQYF
.	.	TRBV6-5	TRBJ2-3	TGTGCCAGCAGTTATGGCGGGCGACGCACAGATACGCAGTATTTT	CASSYGGRRTDTQYF
.	once	TRBV14	TRBJ1-5	TGTGCCAGCAGGACACAGGGTCAGCCCCAGCATTTT	CASRTQGQPQHF
.	once	TRBV7-9	TRBJ1-5	TGTGCCAGCAGCTTAGGGTCCGGAGGAAATCAGCCCCAGCATTTT	CASSLGSGGNQPQHF
TRBD2	.	TRBV14	TRBJ2-7	TGTGCCGCTCTCCCGGGACTAGCAAGGTACGAGCAGTACTTC	CAALPGLARYEQYF
TRBD2	.	TRBV7-9	TRBJ2-1	TGTGCCAGCAGCTCTAGCGGGGGGGTGAATGAGCAGTTCTTC	CASSSSGGVNEQFF
TRBD2	.	TRBV11-3	TRBJ2-7	TGTGCCAGCAGCCATCGACTAGCGGGAGCCGATGGCGAGCAGTACTTC	CASSHRLAGADGEQYF
TRBD1	once	TRBV9	TRBJ1-2	TGTGCCAGCAGCCCAAGGACAGGGGGCGGTTATGGCTACACCTTC	CASSPRTGGGYGYTF
.	.	TRBV20-1	TRBJ1-1	TGCAGGGGGGAGGATGACACTGAAGCTTTCTTT	CRGEDDTEAFF
.	.	TRBV5-5	TRBJ1-1	TGTGCCAGCAGCTCCCGAGGGGGAAGGGGTAACACTGAAGCTTTCTTT	CASSSRGGRGNTEAFF
.	.	TRBV13	TRBJ2-1	TGTGCCAGCAGCTTAGGGGGGACTCCTCCGCTCTTC	CASSLGGTPPLF
TRBD1	.	TRBV29-1	TRBJ1-5	TGCGCGGGGGGACAGCACAATCAGCCCCAGCATTTT	CAGGQHNQPQHF
.	once	TRBV29-1	TRBJ2-4	TGCAGCGCCCTTGGGAGGCCCGAGCCCGAAAACATTCAGTACTTC	CSALGRPEPENIQYF
.	.	TRBV29-1	TRBJ1-1	TGCAGCGTAACAAGGGGTGACACTGAAGCTTTCTTT	CSVTRGDTEAFF
.	.	TRBV6-5	TRBJ1-2	TGTGCCAGCATCTTGGCCGGAAGGGGTGGCTATGGCTACACCTTC	CASILAGRGGYGYTF
TRBD2	.	TRBV12-5	TRBJ2-1	TGTGCTAGTGGGCAGCGGGGGGGTGACAATGAGCAGTTCTTC	CASGQRGGDNEQFF
.	.	TRBV27	TRBJ2-7	TGTGCCAGCAGTTCCTGGACACCGTCCTACGAGCAGTACTTC	CASSSWTPSYEQYF
.	.	TRBV12-3/TRBV12-4	TRBJ1-4	TGTGCCAGCAGTTTATCGGGTCCGGAAAAACTGTTTTTT	CASSLSGPEKLFF
TRBD2	.	TRBV7-6	TRBJ2-4	TGTGCCAGCAGCTTAGGTGGCGGGGGGGACATTCAGTACTTC	CASSLGGGGDIQYF
.	.	TRBV27	TRBJ2-3	TGTGCCAGCAGCCCCCACAGGGTCGCGGGCACAGATACGCAGTATTTT	CASSPHRVAGTDTQYF
TRBD1	.	TRBV24-1	TRBJ1-1	TGTGCCACCAGGGCGGGACAGGGGGCTCATAGTGAAGCTTTCTTT	CATRAGQGAHSEAFF